Presented here are 11 T cell receptor beta chains from one specimen sequenced in a study of blood T cell repertoires in COVID-19. Assay: immunoSEQ multiplex PCR; the TCRdb copy retains only in-frame clones and omits some. In the table there are about 100,000 clones, more than 65% of which are singletons. Material: peripheral blood. These receptors came from a woman in her 70s with acute or convalescent COVID-19.

This clone has a single count. This chain joins TRBV9 and TRBJ1-3; 7 bases agree with TRBD1. Germline V gene sequence: CDR1 SGDLS, CDR2 YYNGEE. V dropped 0 bases and J dropped 3; count of bases not matched to a gene: 6. The CDR3 extends over 16 amino acids. The CDR3 sequence is CASSVGQGVNGNTIYF. Here the CDR3 DNA reads TGTGCCAGCAGCGTAGGGCAGGGGGTAAATGGAAACACCATATATTTT.

The rearrangement links TRBV10-3 to TRBJ2-3, with 12 bases lining up with TRBD2. Losses at the gene ends were 4 bases for V and 8 bases for J; bases not matched to a gene: 10. Germline values: CDR1 ENHRY, CDR2 SYGVKD. The CDR3 has 16 residues. The CDR3, as DNA: TGTGCCATCAGTGTTGGTTCTAGCGGGGGGGCAAGTACGCAGTATTTT. Residues: CAISVGSSGGASTQYF.

The rearrangement joins TRBV7-2 to TRBJ2-4, with TRBD1 as a possible D gene (6 bases). The CDR3 totals 14 residues. Germline V CDR1 and CDR2: SGHTA, FQGNSA. The germline V and J ends were trimmed by 4 bases and 9 bases, with 16 bases remaining between them. CDR3 sequence reads: CASSYGKQGGIQYF. The CDR3 DNA sequence: TGTGCCAGCAGCTACGGTAAACAGGGTGGCATTCAGTACTTC.

J is TRBJ1-2 and V is TRBV6-2 or TRBV6-3; D ambiguous. The ends were cut back, 2 bases at V and 1 base at J, with 11 bases in the middle. The CDR3 is 15 residues long. The germline V gene encodes CDR1 MNHEY and CDR2 SVGEGT. The CDR3 region is CASSYQVGINYGYTF. The CDR3, as DNA: TGTGCCAGCAGTTACCAGGTCGGAATTAACTATGGCTACACCTTC.

The table lists this clone with a count of one. The rearrangement links TRBV9 to TRBJ1-1, with TRBD1 matching over 8 bases. Trimming at V came to 0 bases and at J to 4 bases, leaving 8 bases not matched to a gene. The length of the CDR3 is 16 residues. Germline V lookup: CDR1 SGDLS, CDR2 YYNGEE. The CDR3 protein is CASSVGISGGATEAFF. The CDR3 nucleotides are TGTGCCAGCAGCGTAGGGATTTCAGGGGGCGCCACTGAAGCTTTCTTT.

This chain connects TRBV7-3 to TRBJ1-1; D is unresolved. The V and J ends lost 4 bases and 1 base respectively, with 7 bases between them. The CDR3 is 13 amino acids. Germline loops: CDR1 SGHTA, CDR2 FQGTGA. The CDR3 DNA is TGTGCCAGCAGCTCGTCAGAGAACACTGAAGCTTTCTTT. Protein: CASSSSENTEAFF.

J is TRBJ1-2 and V is TRBV29-1; 8 bases are a match to TRBD1. The CDR3 extends over 13 amino acids. Germline V gene lookup returns CDR1 SQVTM and CDR2 ANQGSEA. V lost 0 bases to trimming and J lost 8 bases; unmatched junction nucleotides: 5. CDR3 DNA: TGCAGCGTTGAAGACAGGGGGCTAGGGGGCTACACCTTC. This sequence encodes CSVEDRGLGGYTF. The variable domain in full, with the rest retrieved from reference TRBV29-1 and TRBJ1-2, is SAVISQKPSRDICQRGTSLTIQCQVDSQVTMMFWYRQQPGQSLTLIATANQGSEATYESGFVIDKFPISRPNLTFSTLTVSNMSPEDSSIYLCSVEDRGLGGYTFGSGTRLTVV.

The rearrangement joins TRBV11-1 to TRBJ2-5; a weak D match, TRBD2 (5 bases). The V and J ends lost 1 base and 4 bases respectively, with 7 bases between them. The CDR3 spans 13 residues. The germline CDR1 and CDR2 sequences are SGHAT and FQDESV (reference sequence). CDR3 bases: TGTGCCAGCAGCTTAGATCGGGGAGAGACCCAGTACTTC. Its translation is CASSLDRGETQYF. Full variable domain (rest looked up from reference TRBV11-1 and TRBJ2-5): EAEVAQSPRYKITEKSQAVAFWCDPISGHATLYWYRQILGQGPELLVQFQDESVVDDSQLPKDRFSAERLKGVDSTLKIQPAELGDSAMYLCASSLDRGETQYFGPGTRLLVL.

V and J are TRBV28 and TRBJ1-1; D is uncertain. This CDR3 has 14 amino acids. V shed 4 bases and J shed 0 bases, with 9 bases lying between them. CDR1 is MDHEN, CDR2 SYDVKM, per germline. CDR3 in DNA: TGTGCCAGCAGTTCGGGGTCCATGAACACTGAAGCTTTCTTT. It yields the protein CASSSGSMNTEAFF. The complete variable domain, with remaining parts taken from reference TRBV28 and TRBJ1-1, reads DVKVTQSSRYLVKRTGEKVFLECVQDMDHENMFWYRQDPGLGLRLIYFSYDVKMKEKGDIPEGYSVSREKKERFSLILESASTNQTSMYLCASSSGSMNTEAFFGQGTRLTVV.

V and J are TRBV28 and TRBJ2-7; D may be TRBD1 (6 bases). The CDR3 consists of 14 residues. Trimming took off 5 bases at V and 2 bases at J, with 13 bases between the two ends. The V gene's germline CDR1 is MDHEN and CDR2 SYDVKM. CDR3 sequence (DNA): TGTGCCAGCAGTCGGGTGTGGGACACCTACGAGCAGTACGTC. Protein: CASSRVWDTYEQYV.

The chain has TRBV3-1 (or the pseudogene TRBV3-2) and TRBJ2-2; 12 positions agree with TRBD2. Germline-derived CDR1 and CDR2 are LGHDT and YNNKEL (reference sequence). The CDR3 spans 17 residues. The ends lost 4 bases at V and 5 bases at J; junction bases unmatched: 8. CDR3 sequence reads: CASSPEWGTSGTGELFF. The CDR3 nucleotides are TGTGCCAGCAGCCCCGAATGGGGGACTAGCGGGACCGGGGAGCTGTTTTTT.